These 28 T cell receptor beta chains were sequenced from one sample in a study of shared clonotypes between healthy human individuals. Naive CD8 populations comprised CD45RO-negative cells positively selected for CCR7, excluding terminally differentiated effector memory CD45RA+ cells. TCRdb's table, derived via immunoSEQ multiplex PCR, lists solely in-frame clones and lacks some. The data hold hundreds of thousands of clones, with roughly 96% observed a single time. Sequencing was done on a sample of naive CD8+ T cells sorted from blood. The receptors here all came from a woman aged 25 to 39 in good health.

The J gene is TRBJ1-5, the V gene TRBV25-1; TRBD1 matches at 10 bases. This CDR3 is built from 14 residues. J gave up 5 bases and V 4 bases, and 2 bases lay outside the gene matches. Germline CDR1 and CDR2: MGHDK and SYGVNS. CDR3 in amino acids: CASSGGTGDQPQHF. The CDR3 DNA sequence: TGTGCCAGCAGTGGAGGGACAGGGGATCAGCCCCAGCATTTT.

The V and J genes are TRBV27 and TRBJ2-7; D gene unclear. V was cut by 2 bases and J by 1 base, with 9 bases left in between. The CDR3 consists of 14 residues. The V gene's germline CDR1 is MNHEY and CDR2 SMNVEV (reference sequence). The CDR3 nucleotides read TGTGCCAGCAGTTTAGGTTATAATTCCTACGAGCAGTACTTC. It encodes CASSLGYNSYEQYF.

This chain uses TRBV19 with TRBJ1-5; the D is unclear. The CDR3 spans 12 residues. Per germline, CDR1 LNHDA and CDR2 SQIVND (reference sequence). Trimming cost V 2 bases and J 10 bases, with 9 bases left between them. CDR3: CASSIFGVPQHF. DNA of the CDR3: TGTGCCAGTAGTATATTCGGCGTCCCCCAGCATTTT.

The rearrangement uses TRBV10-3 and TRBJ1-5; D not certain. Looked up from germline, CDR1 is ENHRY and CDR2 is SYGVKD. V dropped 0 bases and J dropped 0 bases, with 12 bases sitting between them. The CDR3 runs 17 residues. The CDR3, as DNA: TGTGCCATCAGTGAGTCGATAGTCACCACTAGCAATCAGCCCCAGCATTTT. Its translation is CAISESIVTTSNQPQHF.

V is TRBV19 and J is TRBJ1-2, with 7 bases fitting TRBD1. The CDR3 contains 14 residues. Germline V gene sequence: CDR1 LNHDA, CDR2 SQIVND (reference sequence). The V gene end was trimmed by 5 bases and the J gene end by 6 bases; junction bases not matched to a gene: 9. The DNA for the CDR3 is TGTGCCAGTAGTGCGTGGGACAGCCTCGATGGCTACACCTTC. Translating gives CASSAWDSLDGYTF.

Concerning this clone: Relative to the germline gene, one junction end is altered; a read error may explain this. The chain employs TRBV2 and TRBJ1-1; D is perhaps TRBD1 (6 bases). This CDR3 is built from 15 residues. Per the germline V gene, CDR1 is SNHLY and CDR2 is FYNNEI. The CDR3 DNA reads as TGTGCCAGCAGTCATGGCCAGGGGTTGAACACTGAAGTTTTCTTT. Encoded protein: CASSHGQGLNTEVFF.

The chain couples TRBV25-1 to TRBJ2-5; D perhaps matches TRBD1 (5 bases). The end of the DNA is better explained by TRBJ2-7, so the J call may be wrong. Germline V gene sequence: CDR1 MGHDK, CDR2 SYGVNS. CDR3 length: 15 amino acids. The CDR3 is CASRGLQSGPDEQYF. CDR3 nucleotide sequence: TGTGCCAGCAGGGGTCTTCAGTCAGGGCCCGACGAGCAGTACTTC.

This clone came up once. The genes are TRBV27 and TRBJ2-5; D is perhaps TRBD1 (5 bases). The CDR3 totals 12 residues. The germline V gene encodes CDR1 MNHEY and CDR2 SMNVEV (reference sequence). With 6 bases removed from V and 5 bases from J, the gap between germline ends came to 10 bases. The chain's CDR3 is CASRGVRETQYF. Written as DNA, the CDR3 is TGTGCCAGCAGAGGGGTGCGTGAGACCCAGTACTTC.

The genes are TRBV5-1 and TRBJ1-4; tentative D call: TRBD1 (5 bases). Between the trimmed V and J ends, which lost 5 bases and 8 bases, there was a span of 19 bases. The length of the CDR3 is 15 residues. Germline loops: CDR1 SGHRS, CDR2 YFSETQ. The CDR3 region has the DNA TGCGCCAGCAGAGATCAGCCGGGGGGTGACGAAAAACTGTTTTTT. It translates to CASRDQPGGDEKLFF.

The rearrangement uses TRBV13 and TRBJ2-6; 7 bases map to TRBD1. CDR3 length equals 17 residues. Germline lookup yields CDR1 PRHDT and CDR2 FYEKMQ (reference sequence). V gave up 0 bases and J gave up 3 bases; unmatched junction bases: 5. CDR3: CASSLGQGLGGANVLTF. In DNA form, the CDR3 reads TGTGCCAGCAGCTTAGGACAGGGGTTAGGTGGGGCCAACGTCCTGACTTTC.

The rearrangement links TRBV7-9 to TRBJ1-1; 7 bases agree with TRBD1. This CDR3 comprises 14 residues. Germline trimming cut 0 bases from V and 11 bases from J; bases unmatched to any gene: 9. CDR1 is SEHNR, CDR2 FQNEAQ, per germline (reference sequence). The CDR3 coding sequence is TGTGCCAGCAGCTTAGCGCAGCTGTCAGGGGGTGCTTTCTTT. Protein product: CASSLAQLSGGAFF. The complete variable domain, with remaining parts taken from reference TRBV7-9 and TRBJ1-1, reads DTGVSQNPRHKITKRGQNVTFRCDPISEHNRLYWYRQTLGQGPEFLTYFQNEAQLEKSRLLSDRFSAERPKGSFSTLEIQRTEQGDSAMYLCASSLAQLSGGAFFGQGTRLTVV.

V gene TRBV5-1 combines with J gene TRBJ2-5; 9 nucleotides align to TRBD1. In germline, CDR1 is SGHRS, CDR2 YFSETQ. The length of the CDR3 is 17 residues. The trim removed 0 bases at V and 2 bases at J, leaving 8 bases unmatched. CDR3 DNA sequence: TGCGCCAGCAGCTTGGGTATTCGGACAGGGGCTCAAGAGACCCAGTACTTC. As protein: CASSLGIRTGAQETQYF.

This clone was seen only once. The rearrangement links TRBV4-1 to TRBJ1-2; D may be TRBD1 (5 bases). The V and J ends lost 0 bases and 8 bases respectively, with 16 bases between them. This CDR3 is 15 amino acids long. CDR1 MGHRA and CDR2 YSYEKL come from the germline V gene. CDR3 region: CASSQESLTVGGYTF. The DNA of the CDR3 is TGCGCCAGCAGCCAAGAGAGCCTGACAGTGGGAGGCTACACCTTC.

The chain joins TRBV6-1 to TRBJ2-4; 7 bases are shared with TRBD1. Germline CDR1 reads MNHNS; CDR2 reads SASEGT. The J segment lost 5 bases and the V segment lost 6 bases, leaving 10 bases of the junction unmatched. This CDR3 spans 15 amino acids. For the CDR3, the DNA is TGTGCCAGCAGCAATTACAGGACAGGCGAAAACATTCAGTACTTC. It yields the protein CASSNYRTGENIQYF.

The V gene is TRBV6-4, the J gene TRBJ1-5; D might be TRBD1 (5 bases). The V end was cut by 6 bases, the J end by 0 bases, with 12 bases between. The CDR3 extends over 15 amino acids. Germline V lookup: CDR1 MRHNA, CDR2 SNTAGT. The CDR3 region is CASRETAYSNQPQHF. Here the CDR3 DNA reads TGTGCCAGCAGAGAGACAGCTTATAGCAATCAGCCCCAGCATTTT.

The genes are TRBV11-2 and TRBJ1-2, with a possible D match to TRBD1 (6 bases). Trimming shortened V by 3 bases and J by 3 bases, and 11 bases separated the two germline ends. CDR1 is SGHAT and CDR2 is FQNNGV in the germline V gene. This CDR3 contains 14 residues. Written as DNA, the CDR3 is TGTGCCAGCAGCTTGGGGCAGGGGTACTATGGCTACACCTTC. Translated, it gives CASSLGQGYYGYTF.

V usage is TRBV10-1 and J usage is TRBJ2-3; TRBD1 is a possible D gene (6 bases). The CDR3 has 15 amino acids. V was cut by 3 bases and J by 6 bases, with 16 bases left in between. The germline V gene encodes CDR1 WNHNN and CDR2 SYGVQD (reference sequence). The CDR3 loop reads CASSDGTRWRDTQYF. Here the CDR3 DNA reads TGCGCCAGCAGTGACGGGACACGATGGCGGGATACGCAGTATTTT.

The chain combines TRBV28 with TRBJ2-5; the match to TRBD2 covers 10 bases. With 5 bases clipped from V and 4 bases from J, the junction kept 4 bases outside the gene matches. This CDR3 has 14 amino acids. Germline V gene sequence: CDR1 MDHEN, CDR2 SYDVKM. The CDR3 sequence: CASSIAGGGETQYF. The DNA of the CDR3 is TGTGCCAGCAGTATAGCGGGAGGAGGAGAGACCCAGTACTTC.

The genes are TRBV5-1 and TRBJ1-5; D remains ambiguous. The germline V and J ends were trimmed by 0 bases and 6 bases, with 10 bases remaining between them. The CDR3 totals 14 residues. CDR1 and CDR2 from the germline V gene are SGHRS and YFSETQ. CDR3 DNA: TGCGCCAGCAGCTTGGGATGGGCGGGTCAGCCCCAGCATTTT. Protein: CASSLGWAGQPQHF. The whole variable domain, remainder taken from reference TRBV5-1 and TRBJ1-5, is KAGVTQTPRYLIKTRGQQVTLSCSPISGHRSVSWYQQTPGQGLQFLFEYFSETQRNKGNFPGRFSGRQFSNSRSEMNVSTLELGDSALYLCASSLGWAGQPQHFGDGTRLSIL.

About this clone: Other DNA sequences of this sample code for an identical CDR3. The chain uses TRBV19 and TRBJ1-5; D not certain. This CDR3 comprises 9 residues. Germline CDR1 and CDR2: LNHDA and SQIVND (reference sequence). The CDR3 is CAGGSPQHF. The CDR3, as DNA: TGTGCTGGAGGTTCGCCCCAGCATTTT.

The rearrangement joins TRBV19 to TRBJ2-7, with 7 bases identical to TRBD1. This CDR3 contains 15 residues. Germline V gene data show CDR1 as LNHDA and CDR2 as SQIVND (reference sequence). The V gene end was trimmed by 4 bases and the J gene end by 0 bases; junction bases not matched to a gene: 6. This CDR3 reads CASSSGQEPSYEQYF. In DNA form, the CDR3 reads TGTGCCAGTAGTAGCGGACAGGAGCCCTCCTACGAGCAGTACTTC.

The CDR3 loop is CASSFPGQGSATEAFF. Here the CDR3 DNA reads TGTGCCAGCAGCTTTCCGGGACAGGGGTCGGCCACTGAAGCTTTCTTT. The J gene is TRBJ1-1, the V gene TRBV7-8; 10 bases fit TRBD1. This CDR3 comprises 16 residues. With 3 bases clipped from V and 4 bases from J, the junction kept 8 bases outside the gene matches. Per germline, CDR1 SGHVS and CDR2 FQNEAQ.

In nucleotides, the CDR3 is TGTGCCAGCAGCCCCACAACAATATCGGGCACTGAAGCTTTCTTT. Translated, it gives CASSPTTISGTEAFF. The gene calls are TRBV21-1 and TRBJ1-1. TRBV21-1 has pseudogene status. CDR3 size: 15 residues.

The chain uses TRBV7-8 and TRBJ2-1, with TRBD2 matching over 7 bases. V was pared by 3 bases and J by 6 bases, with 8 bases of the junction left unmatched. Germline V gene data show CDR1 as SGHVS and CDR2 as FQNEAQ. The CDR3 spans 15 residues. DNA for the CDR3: TGTGCCAGCAGCTTGTACGCCATAGCGGGCAATGAGCAGTTCTTC. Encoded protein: CASSLYAIAGNEQFF.

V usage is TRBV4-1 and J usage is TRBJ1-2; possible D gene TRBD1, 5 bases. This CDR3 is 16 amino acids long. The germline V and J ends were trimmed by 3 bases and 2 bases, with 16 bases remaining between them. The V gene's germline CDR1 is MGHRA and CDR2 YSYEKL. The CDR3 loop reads CASSHPVGGANYGYTF. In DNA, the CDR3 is TGCGCCAGCAGCCACCCCGTCGGAGGGGCCAACTATGGCTACACCTTC.

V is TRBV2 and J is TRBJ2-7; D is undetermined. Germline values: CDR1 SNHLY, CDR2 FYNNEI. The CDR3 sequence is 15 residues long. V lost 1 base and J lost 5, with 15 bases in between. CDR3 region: CASSEGTIGGNEQYF. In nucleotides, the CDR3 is TGTGCCAGCAGTGAAGGGACCATCGGTGGTAACGAGCAGTACTTC. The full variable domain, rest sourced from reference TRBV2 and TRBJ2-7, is EPEVTQTPSHQVTQMGQEVILRCVPISNHLYFYWYRQILGQKVEFLVSFYNNEISEKSEIFDDQFSVERPDGSNFTLKIRSTKLEDSAMYFCASSEGTIGGNEQYFGPGTRLTVT.

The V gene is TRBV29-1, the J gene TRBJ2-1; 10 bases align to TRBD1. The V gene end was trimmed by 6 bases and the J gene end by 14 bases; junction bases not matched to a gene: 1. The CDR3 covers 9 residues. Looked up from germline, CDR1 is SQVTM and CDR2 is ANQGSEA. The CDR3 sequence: CSVGTGEFF. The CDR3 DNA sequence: TGCAGCGTCGGGACAGGGGAGTTCTTC.

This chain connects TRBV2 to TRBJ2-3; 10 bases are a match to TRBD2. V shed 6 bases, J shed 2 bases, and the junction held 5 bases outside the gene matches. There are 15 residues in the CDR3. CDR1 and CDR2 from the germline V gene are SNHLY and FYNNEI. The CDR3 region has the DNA TGTGCCAGCAGGGAAACTAGCGGGACCACAGATACGCAGTATTTT. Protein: CASRETSGTTDTQYF.